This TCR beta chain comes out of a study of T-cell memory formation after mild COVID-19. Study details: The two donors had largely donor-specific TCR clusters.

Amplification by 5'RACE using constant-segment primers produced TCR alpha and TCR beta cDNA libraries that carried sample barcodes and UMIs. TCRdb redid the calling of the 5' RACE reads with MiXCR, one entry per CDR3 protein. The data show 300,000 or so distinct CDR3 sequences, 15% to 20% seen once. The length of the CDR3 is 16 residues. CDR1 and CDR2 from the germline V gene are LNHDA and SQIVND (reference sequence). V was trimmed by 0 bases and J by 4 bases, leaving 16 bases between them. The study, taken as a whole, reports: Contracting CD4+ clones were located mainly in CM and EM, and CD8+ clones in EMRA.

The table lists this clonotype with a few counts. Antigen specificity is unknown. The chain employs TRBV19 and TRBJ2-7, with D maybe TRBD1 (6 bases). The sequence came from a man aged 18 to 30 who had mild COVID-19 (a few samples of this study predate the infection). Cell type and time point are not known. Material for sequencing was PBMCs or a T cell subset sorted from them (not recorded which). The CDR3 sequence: CASSIDPWTAEYEQYF. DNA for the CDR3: TGTGCCAGTAGTATAGACCCTTGGACAGCCGAGTACGAGCAGTACTTC.